This TCR beta chain was sequenced during a study of CD8 T cells in ankylosing spondylitis (TCRdb year 2017). In terms of the full investigation: To find TCR variants linked to disease, the study profiled T cell receptor beta repertoires in ankylosing spondylitis patients and healthy donors. Samples of peripheral blood were taken, and for ankylosing spondylitis patients, synovial fluid was collected as well. The full study cohort comprised around 23 ankylosing spondylitis patients and about a hundred healthy donors. The investigation overall reported the following: The disease-linked clones had a CD8+ phenotype and were found at relatively low frequencies in peripheral blood. Some motif variants had previously been reported in the synovial fluid and blood of reactive arthritis patients, which suggests shared mechanisms of disease initiation. According to the report, matched synovial fluid samples from ankylosing spondylitis patients were significantly enriched for the disease-linked clones. Blood from ankylosing spondylitis patients appeared to be characterized by a TCR beta motif made up of under ten highly homologous amino acid variants.

The V end loses 5 bases and the J end loses 4 bases, and a stretch of 15 bases separates them. The germline V gene (reference sequence) provides CDR1 DFQATT and CDR2 SNEGSKA. The CDR3 contains 14 residues, cysteine and phenylalanine counted. The CDR3 DNA has 42 bases and is translated from base 1. As regards this clonotype: Its antigen is not yet known. Base qualities are not recorded, but no much larger clone differs from it by a single base.

Sequencing instrument: Illumina HiSeq 2500. Quantitative 5'-RACE with molecular barcodes was used to prepare TCR beta libraries. From the authors' description of their analysis: To identify disease-linked TCR variants, a new computational method was used, one built on a probabilistic model of VDJ rearrangement. TCRdb reprocessing: public reads trimmed at Q25 with fastp, clones called with MiXCR, in-frame beta chains kept. Under each unique CDR3 protein, matching rows form one entry showing the most common genes and DNA. The V and J calls and clone size are TCRdb's, not the authors'. The sample records hundreds of thousands of distinct CDR3 sequences, roughly 12% of which are singletons. The ten largest clones represent around 6.8% of the sample.

This TCR came from a male donor with ankylosing spondylitis. The sequence links TRBV20-1 to TRBJ1-5, and perhaps TRBD1 as D gene, on 5 matching bases. Sequencing was carried out using blood, either unsorted or a sorted T cell fraction (not recorded which). The DNA sequence is as follows: TGCAGTGCTCCCTCCGGGGGGATGAATCAGCCCCAGCATTTT. Translated, this gives CSAPSGGMNQPQHF.